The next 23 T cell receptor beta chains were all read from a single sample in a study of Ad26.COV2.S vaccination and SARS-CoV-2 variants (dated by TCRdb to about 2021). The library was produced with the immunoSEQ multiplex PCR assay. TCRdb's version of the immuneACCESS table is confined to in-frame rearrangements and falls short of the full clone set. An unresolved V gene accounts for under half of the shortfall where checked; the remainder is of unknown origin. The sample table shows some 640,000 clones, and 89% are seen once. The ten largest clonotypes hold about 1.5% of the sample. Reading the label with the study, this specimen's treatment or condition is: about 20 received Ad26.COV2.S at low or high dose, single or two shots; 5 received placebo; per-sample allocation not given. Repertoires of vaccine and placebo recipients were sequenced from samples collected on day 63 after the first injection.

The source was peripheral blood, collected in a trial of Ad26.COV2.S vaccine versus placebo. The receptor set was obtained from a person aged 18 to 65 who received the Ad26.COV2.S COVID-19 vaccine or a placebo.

The CDR3 protein is CATKPGQDIQPQHF. CDR3 nucleotides: TGTGCCACCAAGCCGGGACAGGATATTCAGCCCCAGCATTTT. The genes are TRBV10-3 and TRBJ1-5, with 8 bases aligning to TRBD1. CDR3 size: 14 residues. From germline, CDR1 is ENHRY and CDR2 SYGVKD. V shed 10 bases, J shed 6 bases, and the junction held 11 bases outside the gene matches.

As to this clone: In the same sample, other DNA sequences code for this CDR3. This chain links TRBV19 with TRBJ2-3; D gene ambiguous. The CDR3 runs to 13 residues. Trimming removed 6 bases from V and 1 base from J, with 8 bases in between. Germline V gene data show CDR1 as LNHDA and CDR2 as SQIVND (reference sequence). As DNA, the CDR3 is TGTGCCAGTAGAACCGGTGGCACAGATACGCAGTATTTT. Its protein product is CASRTGGTDTQYF.

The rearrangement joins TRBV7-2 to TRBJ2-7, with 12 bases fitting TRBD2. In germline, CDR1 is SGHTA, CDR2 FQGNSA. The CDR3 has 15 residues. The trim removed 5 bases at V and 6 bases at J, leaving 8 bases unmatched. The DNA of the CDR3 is TGTGCCAGCAGCCCTTCTAGCGGGAGGGCAGGCGAGCAGTACTTC. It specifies CASSPSSGRAGEQYF.

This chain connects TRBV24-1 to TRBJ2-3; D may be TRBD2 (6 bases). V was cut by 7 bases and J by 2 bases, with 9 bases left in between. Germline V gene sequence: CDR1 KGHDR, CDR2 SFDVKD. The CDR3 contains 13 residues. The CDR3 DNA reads TGTGCCACCAGGCGGGGCCACACAGATACGCAGTATTTT. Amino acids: CATRRGHTDTQYF.

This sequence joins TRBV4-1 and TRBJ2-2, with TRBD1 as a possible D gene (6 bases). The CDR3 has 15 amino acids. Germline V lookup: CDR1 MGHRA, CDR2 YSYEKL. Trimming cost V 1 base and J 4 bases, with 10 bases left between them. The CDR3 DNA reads TGCGCCAGCAGCCAAGCTCAGGGGTCCACCGGGGAGCTGTTTTTT. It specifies CASSQAQGSTGELFF.

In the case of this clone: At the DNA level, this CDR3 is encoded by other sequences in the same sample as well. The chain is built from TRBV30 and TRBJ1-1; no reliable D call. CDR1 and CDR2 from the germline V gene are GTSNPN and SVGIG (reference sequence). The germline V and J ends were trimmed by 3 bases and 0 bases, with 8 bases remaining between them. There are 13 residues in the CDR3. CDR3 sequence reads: CAWSGQVNTEAFF. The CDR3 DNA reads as TGTGCCTGGAGCGGGCAAGTGAACACTGAAGCTTTCTTT.

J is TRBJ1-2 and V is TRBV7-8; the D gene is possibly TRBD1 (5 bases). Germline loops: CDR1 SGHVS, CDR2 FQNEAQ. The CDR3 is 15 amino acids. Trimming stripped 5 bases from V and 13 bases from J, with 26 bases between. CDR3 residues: CASSVSLRDPLRSTF. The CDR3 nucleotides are TGTGCCAGCAGCGTATCCCTCCGGGACCCTCTGAGGAGCACCTTC.

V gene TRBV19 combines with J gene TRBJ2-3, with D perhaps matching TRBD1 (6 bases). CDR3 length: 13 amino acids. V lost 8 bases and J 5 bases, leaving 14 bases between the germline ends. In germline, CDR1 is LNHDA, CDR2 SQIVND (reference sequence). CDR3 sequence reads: CASGITGQDTQYF. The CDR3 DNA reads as TGTGCCAGTGGGATAACAGGGCAAGATACGCAGTATTTT.

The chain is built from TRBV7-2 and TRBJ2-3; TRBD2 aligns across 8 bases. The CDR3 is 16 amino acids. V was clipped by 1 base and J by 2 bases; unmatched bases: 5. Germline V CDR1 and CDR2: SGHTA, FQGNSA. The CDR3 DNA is TGTGCCAGCAGCTTAGTAAGCGGGGGAGCCACAGATACGCAGTATTTT. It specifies CASSLVSGGATDTQYF.

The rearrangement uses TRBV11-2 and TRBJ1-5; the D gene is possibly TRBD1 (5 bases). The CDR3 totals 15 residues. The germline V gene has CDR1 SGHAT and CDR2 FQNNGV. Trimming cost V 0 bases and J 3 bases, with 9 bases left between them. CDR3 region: CASSLEGHLNQPQHF. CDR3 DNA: TGTGCCAGCAGCTTAGAAGGACACCTCAATCAGCCCCAGCATTTT.

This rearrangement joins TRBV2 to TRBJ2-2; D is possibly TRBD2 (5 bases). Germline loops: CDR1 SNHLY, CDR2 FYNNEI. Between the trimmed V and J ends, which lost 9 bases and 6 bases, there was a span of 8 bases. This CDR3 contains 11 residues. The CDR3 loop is CARRVAGELFF. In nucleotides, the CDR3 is TGTGCCAGGAGGGTCGCCGGGGAGCTGTTTTTT.

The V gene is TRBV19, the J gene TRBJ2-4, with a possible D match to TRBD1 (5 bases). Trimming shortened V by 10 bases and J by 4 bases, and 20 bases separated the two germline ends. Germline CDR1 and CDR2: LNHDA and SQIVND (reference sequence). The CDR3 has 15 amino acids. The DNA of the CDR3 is TGTGCCACCACAGACAGTACCAACGGGAAAAACATTCAGTACTTC. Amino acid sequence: CATTDSTNGKNIQYF. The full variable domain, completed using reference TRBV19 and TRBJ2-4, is DGGITQSPKYLFRKEGQNVTLSCEQNLNHDAMYWYRQDPGQGLRLIYYSQIVNDFQKGDIAEGYSVSREKKESFPLTVTSAQKNPTAFYLCATTDSTNGKNIQYFGAGTRLSVL.

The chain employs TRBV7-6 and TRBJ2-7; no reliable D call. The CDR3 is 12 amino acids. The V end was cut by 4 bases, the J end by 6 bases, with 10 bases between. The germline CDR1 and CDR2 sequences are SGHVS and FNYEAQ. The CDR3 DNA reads TGTGCCAGCAGCTCCGGAATGGGCGAGCAGTACTTC. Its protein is CASSSGMGEQYF.

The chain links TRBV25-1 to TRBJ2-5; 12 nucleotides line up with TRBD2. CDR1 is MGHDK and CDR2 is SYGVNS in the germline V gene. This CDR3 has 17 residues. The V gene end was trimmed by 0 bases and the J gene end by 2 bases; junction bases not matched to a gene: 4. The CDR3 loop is CASSEYRLAGGQETQYF. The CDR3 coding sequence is TGTGCCAGCAGTGAATATAGGCTAGCGGGGGGGCAAGAGACCCAGTACTTC.

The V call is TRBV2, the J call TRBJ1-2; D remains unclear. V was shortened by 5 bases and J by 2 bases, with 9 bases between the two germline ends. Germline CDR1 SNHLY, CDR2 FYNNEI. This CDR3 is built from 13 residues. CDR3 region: CASSSGLNYGYTF. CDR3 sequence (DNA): TGTGCCAGCAGTTCAGGACTCAACTATGGCTACACCTTC. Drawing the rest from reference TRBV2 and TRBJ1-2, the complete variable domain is EPEVTQTPSHQVTQMGQEVILRCVPISNHLYFYWYRQILGQKVEFLVSFYNNEISEKSEIFDDQFSVERPDGSNFTLKIRSTKLEDSAMYFCASSSGLNYGYTFGSGTRLTVV.

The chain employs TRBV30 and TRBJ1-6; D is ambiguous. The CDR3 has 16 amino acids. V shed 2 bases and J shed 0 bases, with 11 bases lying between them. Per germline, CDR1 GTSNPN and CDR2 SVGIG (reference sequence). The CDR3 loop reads CAWSSALSSYNSPLHF. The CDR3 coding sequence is TGTGCCTGGAGTTCCGCCTTGAGCTCCTATAATTCACCCCTCCACTTT.

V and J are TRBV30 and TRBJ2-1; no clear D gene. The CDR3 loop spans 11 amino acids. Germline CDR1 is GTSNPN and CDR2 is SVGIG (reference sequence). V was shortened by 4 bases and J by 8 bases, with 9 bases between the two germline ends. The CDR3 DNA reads TGTGCCTGGAAATCGGCGGATGAGCAGTTCTTC. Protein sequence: CAWKSADEQFF. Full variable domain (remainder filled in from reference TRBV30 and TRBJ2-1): SQTIHQWPATLVQPVGSPLSLECTVEGTSNPNLYWYRQAAGRGLQLLFYSVGIGQISSEVPQNLSASRPQDRQFILSSKKLLLSDSGFYLCAWKSADEQFFGPGTRLTVL.

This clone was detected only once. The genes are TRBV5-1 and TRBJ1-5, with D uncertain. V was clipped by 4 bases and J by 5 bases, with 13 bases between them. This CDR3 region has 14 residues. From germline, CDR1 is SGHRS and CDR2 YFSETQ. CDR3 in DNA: TGCGCCAGCAGCCCCGTCCCCGGGTATCAGCCCCAGCATTTT. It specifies CASSPVPGYQPQHF. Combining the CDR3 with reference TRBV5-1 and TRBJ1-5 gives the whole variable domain KAGVTQTPRYLIKTRGQQVTLSCSPISGHRSVSWYQQTPGQGLQFLFEYFSETQRNKGNFPGRFSGRQFSNSRSEMNVSTLELGDSALYLCASSPVPGYQPQHFGDGTRLSIL.

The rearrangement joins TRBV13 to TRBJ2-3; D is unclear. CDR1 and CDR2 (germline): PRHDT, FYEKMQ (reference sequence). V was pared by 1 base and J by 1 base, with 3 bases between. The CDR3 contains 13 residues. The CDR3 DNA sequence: TGTGCCAGCAGCTTAGATCGCACAGATACGCAGTATTTT. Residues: CASSLDRTDTQYF.

The CDR3 spells CASSKAGYSYEQYF. In DNA, the CDR3 is TGTGCCAGCAGCAAGGCTGGGTACTCCTACGAGCAGTACTTC. The genes are TRBV7-9 and TRBJ2-7; D not certain. Per the germline V gene, CDR1 is SEHNR and CDR2 is FQNEAQ (reference sequence). There are 14 residues in the CDR3. Trimming removed 5 bases at V and 0 bases at J, with 11 bases between.

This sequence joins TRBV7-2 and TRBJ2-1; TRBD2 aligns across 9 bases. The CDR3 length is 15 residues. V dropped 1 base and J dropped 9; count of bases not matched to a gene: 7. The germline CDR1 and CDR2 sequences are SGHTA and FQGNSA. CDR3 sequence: CASSLGGGTSSEQFF. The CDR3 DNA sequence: TGTGCCAGCAGCTTAGGAGGCGGGACTAGCTCTGAGCAGTTCTTC.

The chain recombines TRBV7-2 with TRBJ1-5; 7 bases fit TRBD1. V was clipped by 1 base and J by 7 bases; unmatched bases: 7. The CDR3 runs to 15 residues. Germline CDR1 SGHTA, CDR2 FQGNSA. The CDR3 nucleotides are TGTGCCAGCAGCTTAGTAGGAGGGGGCGGGCAGCCCCAGCATTTT. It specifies CASSLVGGGGQPQHF.

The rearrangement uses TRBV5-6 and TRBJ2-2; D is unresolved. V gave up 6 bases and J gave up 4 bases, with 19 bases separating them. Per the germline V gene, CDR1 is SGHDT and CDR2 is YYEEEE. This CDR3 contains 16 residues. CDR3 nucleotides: TGTGCCAGCAACTCTCTTAGAAACAGCATCACCGGGGAGCTGTTTTTT. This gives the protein CASNSLRNSITGELFF.